The sequence of this T cell receptor beta chain was determined in a study of CD8 T cells in ankylosing spondylitis. Findings of the study overall: CD8+ disease-linked clones were present at relatively low frequencies in blood. Characteristic of ankylosing spondylitis blood, it appeared, was a TCR beta motif comprising eight highly homologous variants.

By quantitative 5'-RACE with molecular barcodes, the TCR beta libraries were made. TCRdb reprocessed the 5' RACE reads with MiXCR, giving one entry per CDR3 protein. The data show a few hundred thousand distinct CDR3 sequences, 20% to 25% seen once. In regard to this clonotype: The antigen is not known.

Sequencing used blood, either unsorted or a sorted T cell fraction (not recorded which). The sequence derives from a male donor with ankylosing spondylitis.

The CDR3 nucleotides are TGCGCCAGCACAAGATGGAGTGGAGAGCTGAACACTGAAGCTTTCTTT. Translation: CASTRWSGELNTEAFF. The rearrangement links TRBV5-1 to TRBJ1-1; D uncertain. The CDR3 is made up of 16 amino acids. V gave up 6 bases and J gave up 0 bases, with 18 bases separating them. The V gene's germline CDR1 is SGHRS and CDR2 YFSETQ.